The clone carrying this T cell receptor (beta chain) occurred once. These data come from a study of blood T cell repertoires in COVID-19. CDR1 SNHLY and CDR2 FYNNEI come from the germline V gene. The CDR3 has 13 residues. V was clipped by 5 bases and J by 3 bases, with 8 bases between them. Assay used: immunoSEQ multiplex PCR; TCRdb lists only in-frame clones, some missing. In the table there are approximately 300,000 clones, approximately 90% of which are singletons. The sample comprised peripheral blood. The sequence came from a man in his forties or fifties with acute or convalescent COVID-19. The chain has TRBV2 and TRBJ2-4; D is undetermined. Written as DNA, the CDR3 is TGTGCCAGCAGTAGCTCCCTCAAAAACATTCAGTACTTC. Translation gives CASSSSLKNIQYF.